This T cell receptor (beta chain) came from a study of blood T cell repertoires in COVID-19. Before being deemed recovered, Cohort 3 donors had two negative PCRs, clearance, or symptom resolution. Trimming removed 1 base from V and 6 bases from J, with 13 bases in between. The CDR3 length is 15 residues. Germline CDR1 reads SGHTA; CDR2 reads FQGNSA. Method: immunoSEQ multiplex PCR; TCRdb's copy keeps in-frame clones and lacks some. The sample carries more than 150,000 clones, more than 65% recorded once. The rearrangement links TRBV7-2 to TRBJ1-5; maybe TRBD1 (6 bases). Input material: PBMCs or T cells enriched from blood (not recorded which). This sequence originates from a man in his forties or fifties who had recovered from COVID-19. CDR3 amino acids: CASSLELGAGQPQHF. The CDR3 coding sequence is TGTGCCAGCAGCTTAGAGTTGGGGGCTGGTCAGCCCCAGCATTTT.